The 2 T cell receptor beta chains given below trace back to one sample, sequenced in a study of cytomegalovirus exposure and HLA in healthy donors. Produced via immunoSEQ multiplex PCR; TCRdb's table is partial and in-frame only. The sample records 90,000 to 140,000 clones, 85% to 90% being singletons. The sample taken for sequencing was PBMCs. Receptors originate from a woman under 30 in good health and CMV-seropositive.

The V and J genes are TRBV5-6 and TRBJ1-2, with TRBD1 identical over 7 bases. CDR3 length equals 16 residues. The V segment lost 4 bases and the J segment 8 bases; nucleotides outside the gene matches: 17. CDR1 SGHDT and CDR2 YYEEEE come from the germline V gene. The CDR3 region has the DNA TGTGCCAGCAGCCGACCTTTAACAGGGGCGCAAGACGGCTACACCTTC. Residues: CASSRPLTGAQDGYTF.

The V and J genes are TRBV7-9 and TRBJ2-5; possibly TRBD1 for D (6 bases). The CDR3 is 14 amino acids. From germline, CDR1 is SEHNR and CDR2 FQNEAQ (reference sequence). The ends were cut back, 5 bases at V and 2 bases at J, with 12 bases in the middle. The CDR3 DNA reads TGTGCCAGCAGCCATCACAGGGTACAAGAGACCCAGTACTTC. It is translated as CASSHHRVQETQYF.